One and the same sample provided the 19 T cell receptor beta chains below, sequenced in a study of cytomegalovirus exposure and HLA in healthy donors. The PCR employed 60 Vbeta primers together with 13 Jbeta primers. Data came from immunoSEQ multiplex PCR; TCRdb stores just in-frame clones and leaves some out. Here the sample spans over 110,000 clones, 82% being singletons. The source material was PBMCs. Every receptor here comes from a male donor in good health and CMV-seronegative.

V and J are TRBV27 and TRBJ2-3; no definite D call. Per the germline V gene, CDR1 is MNHEY and CDR2 is SMNVEV (reference sequence). Trimming pared 6 bases from V and 3 bases from J, leaving 10 bases between. The CDR3 has 13 residues. The CDR3 DNA is TGTGCCAGCAGATCCTACCCAACAGATACGCAGTATTTT. It translates to CASRSYPTDTQYF.

This rearrangement joins TRBV7-2 to TRBJ1-2; unclear D gene. V was cut by 5 bases and J by 5 bases, with 18 bases left in between. CDR1 and CDR2 (germline): SGHTA, FQGNSA. The CDR3 extends over 15 amino acids. The CDR3 region is CASSPPFRRPYGYTF. CDR3 in DNA: TGTGCCAGCAGCCCACCCTTCCGGAGACCTTATGGCTACACCTTC.

This clone was observed a handful of times. The chain links TRBV30 to TRBJ1-1; no clear D gene. The V gene's germline CDR1 is GTSNPN and CDR2 SVGIG (reference sequence). The CDR3 runs to 13 residues. The V gene lost 3 bases and the J gene lost 1 base, with 9 bases spanning the gap. CDR3 protein: CAWSREGNTEAFF. The CDR3 DNA is TGTGCCTGGAGCAGAGAGGGGAACACTGAAGCTTTCTTT.

The chain is built from TRBV7-8 and TRBJ2-7; tentative D call: TRBD2 (5 bases). Between the trimmed V and J ends, which lost 5 bases and 6 bases, there was a span of 8 bases. This CDR3 has 11 residues. Germline V gene sequence: CDR1 SGHVS, CDR2 FQNEAQ. CDR3 nucleotide sequence: TGTGCCAGCAGCCTCGCGGGCGAGCAGTACTTC. Protein product: CASSLAGEQYF.

The chain uses TRBV5-6 and TRBJ2-7; D possibly corresponds to TRBD1 (5 bases). The CDR3 is 14 residues long. V was shortened by 0 bases and J by 1 base, with 8 bases between the two germline ends. Germline CDR1 SGHDT, CDR2 YYEEEE. In nucleotides, the CDR3 is TGTGCCAGCAGCTTGGGACAGAGTTCCTACGAGCAGTACTTC. This encodes CASSLGQSSYEQYF.

This clone was detected a few times. The rearrangement links TRBV20-1 to TRBJ1-1; D not certain. Germline V gene lookup returns CDR1 DFQATT and CDR2 SNEGSKA (reference sequence). The CDR3 is 11 residues long. The CDR3 reads CRGSGNTEAFF. CDR3 DNA: TGCAGGGGGAGTGGGAACACTGAAGCTTTCTTT.

V is TRBV13 and J is TRBJ2-7; 11 positions agree with TRBD2. Germline assignment: CDR1 PRHDT and CDR2 FYEKMQ (reference sequence). The junction had 5 bases not matched to a gene; V was cut back by 5 bases and J by 2 bases. The CDR3 runs to 15 residues. The CDR3 DNA sequence: TGTGCCAGCAGCCAAATACTAGCGGGAGCCTACGAGCAGTACTTC. Translating gives CASSQILAGAYEQYF. The full variable domain, rest sourced from reference TRBV13 and TRBJ2-7, is AAGVIQSPRHLIKEKRETATLKCYPIPRHDTVYWYQQGPGQDPQFLISFYEKMQSDKGSIPDRFSAQQFSDYHSELNMSSLELGDSALYFCASSQILAGAYEQYFGPGTRLTVT.

The CDR3 DNA sequence: TGTGCCAGCAGTTTTAACAGGGGTTCGTCACCCCTCCACTTT. Its translation is CASSFNRGSSPLHF. The gene calls are TRBV28 and TRBJ1-6, with 7 bases lining up with TRBD1. The CDR3 extends over 14 amino acids. Germline V CDR1 and CDR2: MDHEN, SYDVKM. With 3 bases clipped from V and 10 bases from J, the junction kept 6 bases outside the gene matches.

The J gene is TRBJ2-2, the V gene TRBV7-9; D is perhaps TRBD2 (6 bases). The germline V gene has CDR1 SEHNR and CDR2 FQNEAQ (reference sequence). CDR3 length: 15 residues. V lost 1 base and J lost 2, with 8 bases in between. For the CDR3, the DNA is TGTGCCAGCAGCTTAGGACTAGGAAACACCGGGGAGCTGTTTTTT. The encoded protein is CASSLGLGNTGELFF.

V usage is TRBV7-2 and J usage is TRBJ2-5, with 8 bases lining up with TRBD1. This CDR3 contains 16 residues. Germline V gives CDR1 SGHTA, CDR2 FQGNSA. J lost 2 bases, V lost 5 bases, and 10 bases had no gene match. DNA of the CDR3: TGTGCCAGCAGCGCCCGGGGGCGACAGGGGCAAGAGACCCAGTACTTC. Its translation: CASSARGRQGQETQYF.

This clone was counted between two and nine times. The chain couples TRBV6-1 to TRBJ1-5; D not resolved. V was shortened by 2 bases and J by 0 bases, with 14 bases between the two germline ends. Germline CDR1 reads MNHNS; CDR2 reads SASEGT. The CDR3 is made up of 17 amino acids. The CDR3 sequence: CASSELSSVYSNQPQHF. The CDR3, as DNA: TGTGCCAGCAGTGAATTATCGAGTGTTTATAGCAATCAGCCCCAGCATTTT.

The V gene is TRBV27, the J gene TRBJ2-7; 8 bases are shared with TRBD1. V gave up 3 bases and J gave up 1 base; unmatched junction bases: 5. The length of the CDR3 is 15 residues. Germline V gene data show CDR1 as MNHEY and CDR2 as SMNVEV (reference sequence). CDR3 residues: CASSLVTGGSYEQYF. The DNA for the CDR3 is TGTGCCAGCAGTTTGGTAACAGGGGGGTCCTACGAGCAGTACTTC.

The CDR3 nucleotides are TGTGCCAGCAGCTCCGGGACAGGGGACTACGAGCAGTACTTC. Translated, it gives CASSSGTGDYEQYF. The chain has TRBV7-3 and TRBJ2-7; 10 positions match TRBD1. V trimming: 4 bases; J trimming: 3 bases; junction bases outside the gene matches: 3. This CDR3 has 14 amino acids. Germline assignment: CDR1 SGHTA and CDR2 FQGTGA.

The table lists this clone with a few counts. The CDR3 loop reads CASSLWRGDSYEQYF. The CDR3 nucleotides are TGTGCCAGCAGCTTATGGAGGGGCGACTCCTACGAGCAGTACTTC. The chain is built from TRBV7-8 and TRBJ2-7, with D possibly matching TRBD2 (6 bases). The CDR3 sequence is 15 residues long. V shed 2 bases and J shed 0 bases, with 11 bases lying between them. Germline V gives CDR1 SGHVS, CDR2 FQNEAQ.

The chain uses TRBV7-3 and TRBJ2-3; 15 nucleotides match TRBD2. From germline, CDR1 is SGHTA and CDR2 FQGTGA. The CDR3 extends over 16 amino acids. Losses at the gene ends were 4 bases for V and 8 bases for J; bases not matched to a gene: 7. The CDR3 sequence is CASSSRTGLAGGTQYF. The CDR3 bases are TGTGCCAGCAGCTCTCGAACGGGACTAGCGGGAGGTACGCAGTATTTT.

This clone was picked up a small number of times. This chain links TRBV28 with TRBJ1-4, with D unresolved. The germline V gene encodes CDR1 MDHEN and CDR2 SYDVKM. V was clipped by 5 bases and J by 8 bases, with 18 bases between them. The CDR3 covers 15 residues. In nucleotides, the CDR3 is TGTGCCAGCAGTCTAGCTACAGAAGGTCAAGAAAAACTGTTTTTT. It encodes CASSLATEGQEKLFF.

This chain connects TRBV19 to TRBJ2-4; weak D call: TRBD1 (5 bases). Per germline, CDR1 LNHDA and CDR2 SQIVND (reference sequence). This CDR3 has 15 residues. The V end lost 6 bases, the J end lost 4 bases, and 16 bases lay between the germline ends. CDR3 in DNA: TGTGCCAGTAGATTGGACATTGGGGTAAAAAACATTCAGTACTTC. Amino acids: CASRLDIGVKNIQYF. Full variable domain (missing parts from reference TRBV19 and TRBJ2-4): DGGITQSPKYLFRKEGQNVTLSCEQNLNHDAMYWYRQDPGQGLRLIYYSQIVNDFQKGDIAEGYSVSREKKESFPLTVTSAQKNPTAFYLCASRLDIGVKNIQYFGAGTRLSVL.

The chain carries TRBV7-2 and TRBJ2-5, with 8 bases matching TRBD1. The CDR3 has 13 amino acids. Germline V gene sequence: CDR1 SGHTA, CDR2 FQGNSA. J gave up 4 bases and V 5 bases, and 3 bases lay outside the gene matches. CDR3 region: CASSIDRGETQYF. The CDR3 coding sequence is TGTGCCAGCAGCATAGACAGGGGAGAGACCCAGTACTTC.

This rearrangement joins TRBV18 to TRBJ2-1; D gene ambiguous. Trimming took 2 bases from V and 5 from J, leaving 4 bases between them. Germline V CDR1 and CDR2: KGHSH, LQKENI. The CDR3 covers 12 residues. Here the CDR3 reads CASSPVDNEQFF. Written as DNA, the CDR3 is TGTGCCAGCTCACCAGTAGACAATGAGCAGTTCTTC.